These T cell receptor beta chains were read from a single sample in a study of blood T cell repertoires in COVID-19. Sequenced by immunoSEQ multiplex PCR; TCRdb stores in-frame clones only, minus some. Of 490,000 or so clones listed, roughly nine tenths were seen once; the top ten hold approximately 8%. Sequenced sample: PBMCs or T cells enriched from blood (not recorded which). The receptors originated from a woman in her sixties who had recovered from COVID-19. CDR3s include the opening cysteine and the closing phenylalanine or tryptophan. The order of the fields is D gene, clone size, V gene, J gene, CDR3 protein, CDR3 DNA. D genes are given only for firm matches. Size values are once, few and many counts, or a class for expanded clones, and some rows have none.

d_call: .; clone_size: .; v_call: TRBV5-4; j_call: TRBJ1-1; cdr3_aa: CASSLAREAGDTEAFF; cdr3_nt: TGTGCCAGCAGCTTGGCCAGGGAGGCCGGGGACACTGAAGCTTTCTTT
d_call: .; clone_size: .; v_call: TRBV4-1; j_call: TRBJ1-2; cdr3_aa: CASSPTYYGGYTF; cdr3_nt: TGCGCCAGCAGCCCCACATACTATGGCGGCTACACCTTC
d_call: TRBD1; clone_size: .; v_call: TRBV4-1; j_call: TRBJ2-1; cdr3_aa: CASSLQGGHNEQFF; cdr3_nt: TGCGCCAGCAGCCTCCAAGGGGGCCACAATGAGCAGTTCTTC
d_call: TRBD2; clone_size: .; v_call: TRBV15; j_call: TRBJ2-7; cdr3_aa: CATSRDSGASYEQYF; cdr3_nt: TGTGCCACCAGCAGAGATAGCGGGGCGAGCTACGAGCAGTACTTC
d_call: .; clone_size: .; v_call: TRBV21-1; j_call: TRBJ2-1; cdr3_aa: CASSKVTTGDPGLAGFHNEQFF; cdr3_nt: TGTGCCAGCAGCAAAGTCACGACCGGTGACCCCGGACTAGCGGGGTTTCACAATGAGCAGTTCTTC
d_call: TRBD1; clone_size: .; v_call: TRBV5-4; j_call: TRBJ1-4; cdr3_aa: CASSLGGDRVEKLFF; cdr3_nt: TGTGCCAGCAGCTTGGGGGGGGACAGGGTTGAAAAACTGTTTTTT
d_call: .; clone_size: .; v_call: TRBV28; j_call: TRBJ1-3; cdr3_aa: CATATAGNTIYF; cdr3_nt: TGTGCCACCGCCACGGCTGGAAACACCATATATTTT
d_call: TRBD1; clone_size: .; v_call: TRBV7-9; j_call: TRBJ1-2; cdr3_aa: CASSSGQGTGYGYTF; cdr3_nt: TGTGCCAGCAGCTCTGGACAGGGAACGGGCTATGGCTACACCTTC
d_call: .; clone_size: .; v_call: TRBV5-1; j_call: TRBJ2-2; cdr3_aa: CASSPFRGKDTGELFF; cdr3_nt: TGCGCCAGCAGCCCCTTCAGGGGAAAGGACACCGGGGAGCTGTTTTTT
d_call: TRBD2; clone_size: .; v_call: TRBV19; j_call: TRBJ2-5; cdr3_aa: CASSIDLPWTSGGCGLFIETQYF; cdr3_nt: TGTGCCAGTAGTATAGATCTTCCCTGGACTAGCGGGGGGTGTGGGTTATTCATAGAGACCCAGTACTTC
d_call: TRBD1; clone_size: .; v_call: TRBV24-1; j_call: TRBJ2-3; cdr3_aa: CATSDFNRGDMQYF; cdr3_nt: TGTGCCACCAGTGATTTTAACAGGGGGGATATGCAGTATTTT
d_call: .; clone_size: .; v_call: TRBV15; j_call: TRBJ1-2; cdr3_aa: CATSRDGQSSGYTF; cdr3_nt: TGTGCCACCAGCAGAGATGGGCAATCATCTGGCTACACCTTC
d_call: .; clone_size: .; v_call: TRBV2; j_call: TRBJ1-1; cdr3_aa: CASSPGATEAFF; cdr3_nt: TGTGCCAGCAGTCCAGGGGCCACTGAAGCTTTCTTT
d_call: .; clone_size: few; v_call: TRBV11-3; j_call: TRBJ2-1; cdr3_aa: CASSSPGGPYNEQFF; cdr3_nt: TGTGCCAGCAGCTCCCCGGGGGGCCCCTACAATGAGCAGTTCTTC
d_call: .; clone_size: .; v_call: TRBV7-8; j_call: TRBJ2-1; cdr3_aa: CASSLPGLYNEQFF; cdr3_nt: TGTGCCAGCAGCTTACCAGGGCTCTACAATGAGCAGTTCTTC
d_call: TRBD1; clone_size: .; v_call: TRBV4-1; j_call: TRBJ2-3; cdr3_aa: CASSQMGRTGGLDTQYF; cdr3_nt: TGCGCCAGCAGCCAAATGGGTAGGACAGGGGGCCTGGATACGCAGTATTTT
d_call: .; clone_size: .; v_call: TRBV18; j_call: TRBJ1-1; cdr3_aa: CASSLGQSGGTEAFF; cdr3_nt: TGTGCCAGCTCACTAGGACAGTCGGGTGGCACTGAAGCTTTCTTT
d_call: .; clone_size: .; v_call: TRBV6-5; j_call: TRBJ1-6; cdr3_aa: CASSYRVYNSPLHF; cdr3_nt: TGTGCCAGCAGTTACCGGGTTTATAATTCACCCCTCCACTTT
d_call: .; clone_size: .; v_call: TRBV5-4; j_call: TRBJ2-2; cdr3_aa: CASSFDSTGELFF; cdr3_nt: TGTGCCAGCAGCTTTGATAGCACCGGGGAGCTGTTTTTT
d_call: TRBD1; clone_size: .; v_call: TRBV2; j_call: TRBJ1-5; cdr3_aa: CASSPDRASGPQHF; cdr3_nt: TGTGCCAGCAGTCCTGACAGGGCCTCCGGGCCCCAGCATTTT
d_call: .; clone_size: .; v_call: TRBV19; j_call: TRBJ1-2; cdr3_aa: CASSNRVRGYTF; cdr3_nt: TGTGCCAGTAGCAACAGGGTTCGGGGCTACACCTTC
d_call: TRBD1; clone_size: few; v_call: TRBV2; j_call: TRBJ1-2; cdr3_aa: CASTETPGQGLSYGYTF; cdr3_nt: TGTGCCAGCACCGAAACCCCGGGACAGGGTCTATCCTATGGCTACACCTTC
d_call: .; clone_size: .; v_call: TRBV5-1; j_call: TRBJ1-1; cdr3_aa: CASTWVTGLDTEAFF; cdr3_nt: TGCGCCAGCACCTGGGTTACAGGTCTTGACACTGAAGCTTTCTTT
d_call: .; clone_size: .; v_call: TRBV28; j_call: TRBJ1-5; cdr3_aa: CASGQLSNQPQHF; cdr3_nt: TGTGCCAGCGGACAGCTTAGCAATCAGCCCCAGCATTTT
d_call: .; clone_size: .; v_call: TRBV12-3/TRBV12-4; j_call: TRBJ1-6; cdr3_aa: CASSLLNSPLHF; cdr3_nt: TGTGCCAGCAGTCTTCTGAATTCACCCCTCCACTTT
d_call: TRBD1; clone_size: .; v_call: TRBV28; j_call: TRBJ1-2; cdr3_aa: CASSLFDRDRGYTF; cdr3_nt: TGTGCCAGCAGTTTATTCGACAGGGACCGAGGCTACACCTTC
d_call: TRBD1; clone_size: .; v_call: TRBV6-5; j_call: TRBJ1-4; cdr3_aa: CASSYDDRGRREKLFF; cdr3_nt: TGTGCCAGCAGTTACGACGACAGGGGGCGAAGGGAAAAACTGTTTTTT
d_call: .; clone_size: .; v_call: TRBV18; j_call: TRBJ2-1; cdr3_aa: CASSPRQEYNEQFF; cdr3_nt: TGTGCCAGCTCACCACGACAGGAGTACAATGAGCAGTTCTTC
d_call: TRBD2; clone_size: once; v_call: TRBV3-1/TRBV3-2; j_call: TRBJ2-5; cdr3_aa: CASSHAGGEETQYF; cdr3_nt: TGTGCCAGCAGCCACGCGGGGGGGGAGGAGACCCAGTACTTC
d_call: .; clone_size: .; v_call: TRBV6-5; j_call: TRBJ2-7; cdr3_aa: CASSFGDSIYEQYF; cdr3_nt: TGTGCCAGCAGCTTTGGAGATTCTATCTACGAGCAGTACTTC